The TCR beta chain described here comes from a study of control samples from healthy donors and cancer patients. CDR1 is SEHNR, CDR2 FQNEAQ, per germline (reference sequence). The CDR3 length is 15 residues. V lost 5 bases and J lost 2, with 12 bases in between. The data were produced by immunoSEQ multiplex PCR, yet TCRdb's version contains in-frame clones alone and is incomplete. The table has approximately 94,000 clones, roughly nine tenths seen once; the top ten hold roughly 18%. The chain employs TRBV7-9 and TRBJ1-4; the D is unclear. The receptor comes from a woman aged 45-65 years in good health. The specimen sequenced was blood. CDR3 coding DNA: TGTGCCAGCAGCCCTATGAGAGGGACTAATGAAAAACTGTTTTTT. The encoded protein is CASSPMRGTNEKLFF.